Sequencing of this T cell receptor beta chain was carried out in a study of blood T cells in healthy people across ages. Together with a sample-barcoded 5' primer, a J-beta primer mix was included in a second PCR lasting about 7 to 12 cycles. TCRdb reprocessed the 5' RACE reads with MiXCR, giving one entry per CDR3 protein. The sample holds about 2 million distinct CDR3 sequences, around half seen once. This clonotype appeared a few times. CDR1 and CDR2 (germline): PRHDT, FYEKMQ (reference sequence). This CDR3 spans 13 amino acids. Trimming took off 4 bases at V and 3 bases at J, with 10 bases between the two ends.

This chain joins TRBV13 and TRBJ2-7; unclear D gene. Source material: blood. The sequence was obtained from a woman in her thirties or forties in good health. CDR3 residues: CASSSAYGYEQYF. The CDR3 region has the DNA TGTGCCAGCAGCTCAGCTTACGGCTACGAGCAGTACTTC.